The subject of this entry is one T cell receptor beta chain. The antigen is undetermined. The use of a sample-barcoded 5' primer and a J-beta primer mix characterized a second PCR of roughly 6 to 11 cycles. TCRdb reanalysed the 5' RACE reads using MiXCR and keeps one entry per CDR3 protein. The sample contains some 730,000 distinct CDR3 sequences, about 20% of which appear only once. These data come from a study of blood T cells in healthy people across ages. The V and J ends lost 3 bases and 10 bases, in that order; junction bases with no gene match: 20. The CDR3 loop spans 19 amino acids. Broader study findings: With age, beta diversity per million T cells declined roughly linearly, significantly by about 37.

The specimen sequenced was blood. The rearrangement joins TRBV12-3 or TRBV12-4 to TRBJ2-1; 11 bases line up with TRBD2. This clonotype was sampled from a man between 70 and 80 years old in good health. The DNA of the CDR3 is TGTGCCAGCAGTTTCTCCAACCGACTAGCGGGAATTGTCTTGGGGGAGCAGTTCTTC. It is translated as CASSFSNRLAGIVLGEQFF.